The 10 T cell receptor beta chains below come from one sample, sequenced in a study of blood T cell repertoires in COVID-19. Repertoires were generated with immunoSEQ multiplex PCR, while TCRdb's copy carries only in-frame clones and drops some. The data contain some 70,000 clones, around 87% of them singletons. Material: peripheral blood. The receptors were gathered from a man between 50 and 59 years old with active COVID-19.

The chain uses TRBV7-2 and TRBJ1-1; TRBD1 matches at 8 bases. V gave up 4 bases and J gave up 3 bases; unmatched junction bases: 1. Germline V CDR1 and CDR2: SGHTA, FQGNSA. This CDR3 comprises 13 residues. This CDR3 is CASSSGGHTEAFF. The CDR3 nucleotides are TGTGCCAGCAGCTCAGGGGGCCACACTGAAGCTTTCTTT. Complete variable domain (other parts from reference TRBV7-2 and TRBJ1-1): GAGVSQSPSNKVTEKGKDVELRCDPISGHTALYWYRQSLGQGLEFLIYFQGNSAPDKSGLPSDRFSAERTGGSVSTLTIQRTQQEDSAVYLCASSSGGHTEAFFGQGTRLTVV.

This clone came up once. V gene TRBV9 combines with J gene TRBJ2-1, with a possible D match to TRBD1 (5 bases). This CDR3 has 15 residues. V lost 0 bases, J lost 6 bases, and 13 bases lay in between. CDR1 is SGDLS and CDR2 is YYNGEE in the germline V gene. The CDR3 DNA sequence: TGTGCCAGCAGCGTAGACGAGCAGGGTATCAATGAGCAGTTCTTC. Its translation: CASSVDEQGINEQFF.

This clone was recorded once. The chain is built from TRBV29-1 and TRBJ1-2, with D possibly matching TRBD1 (5 bases). V lost 6 bases, J lost 0 bases, and 14 bases lay in between. CDR1 is SQVTM, CDR2 ANQGSEA, per germline. The CDR3 runs 14 residues. CDR3 DNA sequence: TGCAGCGTCCAAGACAGCCTTACTAACTATGGCTACACCTTC. Its protein product is CSVQDSLTNYGYTF.

V and J are TRBV27 and TRBJ1-4; D is possibly TRBD1 (5 bases). From germline, CDR1 is MNHEY and CDR2 SMNVEV (reference sequence). This CDR3 contains 16 residues. Trimming took 4 bases from V and 8 from J, leaving 20 bases between them. This CDR3 reads CASSSLRPTGEEKLFF. Written as DNA, the CDR3 is TGTGCCAGCAGTTCCCTCCGCCCGACGGGGGAAGAAAAACTGTTTTTT.

This rearrangement joins TRBV30 to TRBJ1-2; TRBD1 aligns across 7 bases. The CDR3 runs 13 residues. The V segment lost 4 bases and the J segment 5 bases; nucleotides outside the gene matches: 7. Germline V CDR1 and CDR2: GTSNPN, SVGIG (reference sequence). The CDR3 DNA sequence: TGTGCCTGGACAGGGGGACGTGGGTATGGCTACACCTTC. It yields the protein CAWTGGRGYGYTF.

The chain recombines TRBV19 with TRBJ1-2; the D gene is possibly TRBD1 (5 bases). The CDR3 length is 14 residues. The V gene lost 5 bases and the J gene lost 2 bases, with 12 bases spanning the gap. CDR1 LNHDA and CDR2 SQIVND come from the germline V gene (reference sequence). The CDR3 nucleotides are TGTGCCAGTAGTCAAGGGTCAGGGAACTATGGCTACACCTTC. As protein: CASSQGSGNYGYTF.

The chain joins TRBV6-6 to TRBJ1-5; TRBD1 might be the D (5 bases). The CDR3 is 14 residues long. V lost 2 bases, J lost 9 bases, and 14 bases lay in between. CDR1 is MNHNY and CDR2 is SVGAGI in the germline V gene (reference sequence). In DNA form, the CDR3 reads TGTGCCAGCAGTTACGAAGGGGTCACGGGGCCCCAGCATTTT. Its protein product is CASSYEGVTGPQHF.

In its sample, this clone was seen a few times. V usage is TRBV2 and J usage is TRBJ1-1; perhaps TRBD1 as D (6 bases). This CDR3 region has 13 residues. Germline V gives CDR1 SNHLY, CDR2 FYNNEI. V lost 6 bases, J lost 5 bases, and 13 bases lay in between. Here the CDR3 DNA reads TGTGCCAGCAGCACAGGGTCGGGGACTGAAGCTTTCTTT. Residues: CASSTGSGTEAFF.

CDR3 region: CASSEIRAEAFF. In DNA form, the CDR3 reads TGTGCCAGCAGTGAGATCAGGGCTGAAGCTTTCTTT. The chain is built from TRBV2 and TRBJ1-1; a weak D match, TRBD1 (5 bases). The CDR3 length is 12 residues. Germline V gives CDR1 SNHLY, CDR2 FYNNEI. The V end was cut by 3 bases, the J end by 6 bases, with 8 bases between. The variable domain in full, with the rest retrieved from reference TRBV2 and TRBJ1-1, is EPEVTQTPSHQVTQMGQEVILRCVPISNHLYFYWYRQILGQKVEFLVSFYNNEISEKSEIFDDQFSVERPDGSNFTLKIRSTKLEDSAMYFCASSEIRAEAFFGQGTRLTVV.

The chain uses TRBV5-4 and TRBJ2-1, with TRBD2 matching over 9 bases. Germline V gives CDR1 SGHNT, CDR2 YYREEE (reference sequence). The CDR3 runs 16 residues. V shed 4 bases, J shed 7 bases, and the junction held 12 bases outside the gene matches. As DNA, the CDR3 is TGTGCCAGCAGCGCCGCTGGGACTAGCCGGGTTAATGAGCAGTTCTTC. Amino acids: CASSAAGTSRVNEQFF.